This T cell receptor (beta chain) was sequenced in a study of T-cell memory formation after mild COVID-19. This clonotype was recorded a few times. TCRdb re-derived calls from the 5' RACE reads in MiXCR, one entry per CDR3 protein. The profile covers fewer than 650,000 distinct CDR3 sequences, with 17% appearing a single time and approximately 8.1% taken by the ten largest. V was clipped by 8 bases and J by 7 bases; unmatched bases: 6. The V gene's germline CDR1 is SEHNR and CDR2 FQNEAQ (reference sequence). This CDR3 has 12 amino acids. Sequencing input: PBMCs or a T cell subset sorted from them (not recorded which). This chain joins TRBV7-9 and TRBJ1-2; 8 bases match TRBD1. The TCR comes from an adult woman who had mild COVID-19 (a few samples of this study predate the infection). Cell type and time point are not known. The CDR3 DNA sequence: TGTGCCAGCCGGACAGGGCAAGGTGGCTACACCTTC. It is translated as CASRTGQGGYTF.